One sample yielded the 20 T cell receptor beta chains listed below, sequenced in a study of CXCR3-negative and CXCR3-positive naive CD8 T cells (dated by TCRdb to 2018 to 2020). The investigation overall reported the following: TRB CDR3s from CXCR3-positive naive cells showed higher hydrophobicity (lower Kidera factor 4), lower energy, and higher strength and volume indices than CXCR3-negative naive cells.

This sample was sequenced with a NextSeq 550. The Human TCR Profiling Kit (MiLaboratory) was used to make UMI-labeled 5' RACE TRB cDNA libraries. Based on TCRdb reprocessing of the reads, there is one entry per CDR3 protein sequence, and DNA is missing. This sample's table carries about 89,000 distinct CDR3 sequences. The biggest ten clones account for almost 0.55% of the sample. These TCRs' antigens remain unknown. The sequenced sample consisted of naive CXCR3+ CD8+ T cells from blood. This specimen's cell subset or site label, interpreted: CD45RO-CCR7+CD27+CD95- naive CD8+ T cells expressing CXCR3 (TNR3+). These receptor sequences come from a human donor in good health. Some clones in this sample may be carry-over from other donors' samples.

V gene TRBV5-1 combines with J gene TRBJ2-1; TCRdb's D gene call, TRBD2, goes unchecked for lack of DNA. Germline V CDR1 and CDR2: SGHRS, YFSETQ. The CDR3 spans 15 residues. CDR3 sequence: CASSLAERGVNEQFF.

V usage is TRBV7-6 and J usage is TRBJ2-7; TCRdb gives TRBD1 as the D gene, but with no DNA this cannot be confirmed. Germline V lookup: CDR1 SGHVS, CDR2 FNYEAQ. The CDR3 contains 16 residues. The chain's CDR3 is CASSSHLGQGAYEQYF.

CDR3 protein: CASSLAMDDTEAFF. The chain employs TRBV7-9 and TRBJ1-1. The CDR3 length is 14 residues. Germline V gives CDR1 SEHNR, CDR2 FQNEAQ (reference sequence).

V and J are TRBV2 and TRBJ2-7. This CDR3 is 12 amino acids long. Per germline, CDR1 SNHLY and CDR2 FYNNEI. The CDR3 spells CASMRYSYEQYF.

The genes are TRBV2 and TRBJ2-2; TCRdb returns TRBD1, unconfirmable since there is no DNA. The CDR3 is made up of 17 amino acids. Germline values: CDR1 SNHLY, CDR2 FYNNEI. The CDR3 sequence: CASSVESRQTNTGELFF.

The V and J genes are TRBV13 and TRBJ2-7. CDR3 length: 12 amino acids. Germline V CDR1 and CDR2: PRHDT, FYEKMQ (reference sequence). CDR3 sequence: CASSLGLGEQYF. The whole variable domain, remainder taken from reference TRBV13 and TRBJ2-7, is AAGVIQSPRHLIKEKRETATLKCYPIPRHDTVYWYQQGPGQDPQFLISFYEKMQSDKGSIPDRFSAQQFSDYHSELNMSSLELGDSALYFCASSLGLGEQYFGPGTRLTVT.

The chain employs TRBV6-6 and TRBJ2-1; TCRdb picks TRBD2, but there is no DNA to check that call. Per the germline V gene, CDR1 is MNHNY and CDR2 is SVGAGI (reference sequence). The CDR3 runs 21 residues. The CDR3 protein is CASSYSSRLAGGPSSYNEQFF.

The rearrangement links TRBV6-6 to TRBJ2-1. CDR3 length: 19 residues. Germline V gene data show CDR1 as MNHNY and CDR2 as SVGAGI (reference sequence). Here the CDR3 reads CASSYSRGLANSSYNEQFF.

This chain uses TRBV9 with TRBJ2-7. The germline V gene encodes CDR1 SGDLS and CDR2 YYNGEE. The CDR3 spans 16 residues. The CDR3 protein is CASSVALDAYSYEQYF.

The rearrangement uses TRBV21-1 and TRBJ2-7; with no DNA, the TCRdb D assignment of TRBD1 cannot be verified. TRBV21-1 is noted as a pseudogene. The CDR3 has 15 amino acids. The CDR3 here is CASRVNREDSYEQYF.

This sequence joins TRBV9 and TRBJ2-1; TCRdb's D gene call, TRBD2, goes unchecked for lack of DNA. There are 17 residues in the CDR3. Germline V gives CDR1 SGDLS, CDR2 YYNGEE. The CDR3 loop is CASSLLAGGSSYNEQFF. The full variable domain, with the rest looked up from reference TRBV9 and TRBJ2-1, is DSGVTQTPKHLITATGQRVTLRCSPRSGDLSVYWYQQSLDQGLQFLIQYYNGEERAKGNILERFSAQQFPDLHSELNLSSLELGDSALYFCASSLLAGGSSYNEQFFGPGTRLTVL.

This chain uses TRBV5-5 with TRBJ2-2; TCRdb's D call, TRBD2, is unchecked because there is no DNA. This CDR3 comprises 12 residues. CDR1 and CDR2 (germline): SGHKS, YYEKEE (reference sequence). The CDR3 sequence is CASRGTSGELFF.

The V gene is TRBV7-6, the J gene TRBJ2-2; absent DNA, TCRdb's TRBD1 call cannot be checked. Germline CDR1 reads SGHVS; CDR2 reads FNYEAQ. This CDR3 region has 14 residues. CDR3 region: CASSAGTATGELFF.

This chain's CDR3 is CATHRDRGRPSTDTQYF. The chain couples TRBV2 to TRBJ2-3; the TCRdb D gene call, TRBD1, has no DNA to confirm it. The CDR3 is made up of 17 amino acids. Germline values: CDR1 SNHLY, CDR2 FYNNEI.

V usage is TRBV7-2 and J usage is TRBJ2-7; checking the TCRdb D call of TRBD1 is not possible without DNA. This CDR3 has 13 residues. Germline lookup yields CDR1 SGHTA and CDR2 FQGNSA. The CDR3 region is CASSYRAGYEQYF. The full variable domain, rest sourced from reference TRBV7-2 and TRBJ2-7, is GAGVSQSPSNKVTEKGKDVELRCDPISGHTALYWYRQSLGQGLEFLIYFQGNSAPDKSGLPSDRFSAERTGGSVSTLTIQRTQQEDSAVYLCASSYRAGYEQYFGPGTRLTVT.

CDR3 sequence reads: CASSFRASGGAGTDTQYF. The chain uses TRBV28 and TRBJ2-3; TCRdb designates TRBD2, a call that cannot be tested without DNA. Germline values: CDR1 MDHEN, CDR2 SYDVKM. The CDR3 has 18 amino acids.

The chain links TRBV10-2 to TRBJ2-1. CDR1 is WSHSY, CDR2 SAAADI, per germline. The CDR3 runs to 11 residues. Here the CDR3 reads CASSEAGEQFF.

The rearrangement joins TRBV6-5 to TRBJ2-5; TCRdb gives TRBD1 as the D gene, but with no DNA this cannot be confirmed. The CDR3 contains 15 residues. Per the germline V gene, CDR1 is MNHEY and CDR2 is SVGAGI. CDR3 region: CASSYSRQGQETQYF.

V gene TRBV28 combines with J gene TRBJ1-2; absent DNA, TCRdb's TRBD1 call cannot be checked. Germline CDR1 MDHEN, CDR2 SYDVKM. The CDR3 has 14 amino acids. The CDR3 protein is CASSLVVGGYGYTF.

The chain links TRBV11-2 to TRBJ2-7. CDR1 SGHAT and CDR2 FQNNGV come from the germline V gene. The CDR3 loop spans 13 amino acids. CDR3 in amino acids: CASSLETFDEQYF.